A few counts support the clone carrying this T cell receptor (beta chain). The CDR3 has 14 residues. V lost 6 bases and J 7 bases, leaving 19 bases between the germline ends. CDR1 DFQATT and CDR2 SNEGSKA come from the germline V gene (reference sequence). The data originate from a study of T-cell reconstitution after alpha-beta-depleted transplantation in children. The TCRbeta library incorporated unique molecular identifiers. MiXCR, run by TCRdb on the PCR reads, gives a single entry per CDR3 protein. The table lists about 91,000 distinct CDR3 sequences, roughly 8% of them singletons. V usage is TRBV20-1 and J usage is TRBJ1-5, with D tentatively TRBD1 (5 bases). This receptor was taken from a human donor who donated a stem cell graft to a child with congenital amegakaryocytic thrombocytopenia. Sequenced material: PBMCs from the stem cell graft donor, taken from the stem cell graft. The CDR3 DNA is TGCAGTGCCCGTAATGGAGGGGTCCGACAGCCCCAGCATTTT. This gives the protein CSARNGGVRQPQHF.